The clone carrying this T cell receptor beta chain has just one count. The germline V gene has CDR1 LGHNA and CDR2 YSLEER. CDR3 length: 18 amino acids. V lost 4 bases to trimming and J lost 2 bases; unmatched junction nucleotides: 11. This sample is part of a study of shared T cell receptors in the human thymus. Profiling relied on immunoSEQ multiplex PCR, and the TCRdb table lists in-frame clones only, not all of them. The sample has over 450,000 clones, 70% to 80% seen once. This sample also appeared in a second study, on human thymus T cells. From that study: The donors were infants in Finland with congenital heart defects, otherwise immunologically healthy. Among thymic and blood repertoires, usage of V and J genes appeared biased. Unrelated people showed highly overlapping thymic repertoires, related research reported.

This chain links TRBV4-3 with TRBJ2-1, with 10 bases lining up with TRBD2. The source of this sequence is a boy younger than two with a congenital heart defect. The sample taken for sequencing was thymocytes. DNA for the CDR3: TGCGCCAGCAGCCCAGCCCGATCAGCGGGAGGGCCCTACAATGAGCAGTTCTTC. This translates into CASSPARSAGGPYNEQFF.